These T cell receptor beta chains were read from a single sample in a study of T-cell reconstitution after alpha-beta-depleted transplantation in children. TCRdb itself ran the PCR reads through MiXCR, one entry per CDR3 protein. The top ten clones hold 13% to 15% of a sample with hundreds of thousands of distinct CDR3 sequences, about 23% of them seen once. The material was PBMCs, mostly from graft donor cells, obtained 360 days after TCRalphabeta/CD19-depleted stem cell transplant. The receptors here all came from a boy younger than two who had a stem cell transplant for acute myeloid leukemia, so the T cells may come from the graft donor. Each CDR3 is given with its conserved first and last residue. The D gene is left open where the match is weak. Only some rows state a clone size, as once, few, many or a class for expanded clones.

d_call	v_call	clone_size	j_call	cdr3_nt	cdr3_aa
TRBD1	TRBV6-5	.	TRBJ1-6	TGTGCCAGCAGTTCCAAGGGACAGCAAATAAAGACACCCCTCCACTTT	CASSSKGQQIKTPLHF
TRBD1	TRBV25-1	.	TRBJ2-2	TGTGCCAGCAGTGAATCACAGGGGCCATGGGGCACCGGGGAGCTGTTTTTT	CASSESQGPWGTGELFF
.	TRBV29-1	many	TRBJ2-7	TGCAGCGTACGATTTGACTACGAGCAGTACTTC	CSVRFDYEQYF
.	TRBV24-1	many	TRBJ2-2	TGTGCCACCATGCTAAGCACCGGGGAGCTGTTTTTT	CATMLSTGELFF
TRBD1	TRBV7-2	.	TRBJ2-7	TGTGCCAGCAGCTTGGCTACAGGGGGCTACTCCTACGAGCAGTACTTC	CASSLATGGYSYEQYF
.	TRBV24-1	.	TRBJ2-3	TGTGCCACCAGTGATTGGGTCCCGACTAGCACAGATACGCAGTATTTT	CATSDWVPTSTDTQYF
.	TRBV6-5	many	TRBJ2-5	TGTGCCAGCAGCAGGGGGGAAGAGACCCAGTACTTC	CASSRGEETQYF
.	TRBV28	.	TRBJ1-1	TGTGCCAGCAGTTTGGAGGCAAGACCGAACACTGAAGCTTTCTTT	CASSLEARPNTEAFF
TRBD1	TRBV27	.	TRBJ2-1	TGTGCCAGCAGGGGACAGACTAACTACAATGAGCAGTTCTTC	CASRGQTNYNEQFF
.	TRBV5-3	.	TRBJ1-2	TGTGCCAGGAGCCCTTGGCCAGGTCTTTATGGCTACACCTTC	CARSPWPGLYGYTF
.	TRBV20-1	many	TRBJ2-5	TGCAGTGCTATGGACAGAGGAGAGACCCAGTACTTC	CSAMDRGETQYF
.	TRBV24-1	few	TRBJ2-5	TGTGCCACCAGTGACACAAGGAGGGGAGCGGAGACCCAGTACTTC	CATSDTRRGAETQYF
TRBD1	TRBV7-2	many	TRBJ1-2	TGTGCCAGCAGCTTAGCGGACAGGGAGGATCCCTATGGCTACACCTTC	CASSLADREDPYGYTF
.	TRBV29-1	.	TRBJ1-3	TGCAGCGTTGTTGAGGGAAACACCATATATTTT	CSVVEGNTIYF
.	TRBV20-1	many	TRBJ2-1	TGCAGTGCTAGCCCCAAAGGGCCCTACAATGAGCAGTTCTTC	CSASPKGPYNEQFF
.	TRBV7-2	few	TRBJ2-3	TGTGCCAGCAGCCTGGGGGGCAGGTTACAGTATTTT	CASSLGGRLQYF
TRBD2	TRBV5-1	many	TRBJ2-1	TGCGCCAGCAGCTTGTTCACTAGCGGTTCCAATGAGCAGTTCTTC	CASSLFTSGSNEQFF
.	TRBV7-2	.	TRBJ2-5	TGTGCCAGCGCATCTTACCTGTCGAAGTACCAAGAGACCCAGTACTTC	CASASYLSKYQETQYF
TRBD2	TRBV27	.	TRBJ2-1	TGTGCCAGCACCCCCAGCGGGGGGACCTACAATGAGCAGTTCTTC	CASTPSGGTYNEQFF
TRBD1	TRBV12-3/TRBV12-4	.	TRBJ1-6	TGTGCCAGCAGTGCGGACAGGGGGGAGACACCCCTCCACTTT	CASSADRGETPLHF
.	TRBV6-1	few	TRBJ2-2	TGTGCCAGCACTGAGAGCGGCCCGAACACCGGGGAGCTGTTTTTT	CASTESGPNTGELFF
.	TRBV13	many	TRBJ2-1	TGTGCCAGCAGCTTCCCAGGGTCGAATGAGCAGTTCTTC	CASSFPGSNEQFF
TRBD2	TRBV13	.	TRBJ2-3	TGTGCCAGCAGCACCCTAGCGGGGCTCCACACAGATACGCAGTATTTT	CASSTLAGLHTDTQYF
.	TRBV28	many	TRBJ2-5	TGTGCCAGTGCCCCCACAATCTTAGGGGCGACCCAGTACTTC	CASAPTILGATQYF
.	TRBV6-2/TRBV6-3	few	TRBJ1-2	TGTGCCAGCAATGCCGGACTCTCGGACCCCTATGGCTACACCTTC	CASNAGLSDPYGYTF
.	TRBV11-2	many	TRBJ2-4	TGTGCCAGCAGCTTAGGGGTACATAGGGACAACCATCAGTACTTC	CASSLGVHRDNHQYF
.	TRBV20-1	many	TRBJ2-1	TGCAGTGCTAGGAAACTAGGACCAAATGAGCAGTTCTTC	CSARKLGPNEQFF
.	TRBV6-2/TRBV6-3	.	TRBJ1-5	TGTGCCAGCAAGGGACTAGTCGGTGGCAATCAGCCCCAGCATTTT	CASKGLVGGNQPQHF
.	TRBV20-1	.	TRBJ2-5	TGCAGTGCTAGAGAGGGCCGAGGGGACCAGTACTTC	CSAREGRGDQYF
.	TRBV28	many	TRBJ1-2	TGTGCCAGCAGTTTAACAGTTAACTATGGCTACACCTTC	CASSLTVNYGYTF
.	TRBV12-3/TRBV12-4	.	TRBJ2-1	TGTGCCAGCAGTTTGGGTTCGGGAGCCCAGCAGTTCTTC	CASSLGSGAQQFF
.	TRBV6-2/TRBV6-3	.	TRBJ1-2	TGTGCCAGCAGTTCAACGGTTGGCAGGGCAATCTATGGCTACACCTTC	CASSSTVGRAIYGYTF
.	TRBV12-3/TRBV12-4	many	TRBJ1-6	TGTGCCAGCAGTCCCAGGGAGGATTCACCCCTCCACTTT	CASSPREDSPLHF
.	TRBV11-2	few	TRBJ2-2	TGTGCCAGCAGCTTCGGACATATAACAAGCGGGGAGCTGTTTTTT	CASSFGHITSGELFF
.	TRBV11-2	.	TRBJ2-2	TGTGCCAGCAGCTTAGGCTGGGCGAACACCGGGGAGCTGTTTTTT	CASSLGWANTGELFF
.	TRBV20-1	few	TRBJ2-7	TGCAGTGCCACTCCAGACTTCCACTCCTACGAGCAGTACTTC	CSATPDFHSYEQYF
TRBD2	TRBV12-3/TRBV12-4	few	TRBJ2-1	TGTGCCAGCAGGCCGCTAGCGGGGACAACCTACAATGAGCAGTTCTTC	CASRPLAGTTYNEQFF